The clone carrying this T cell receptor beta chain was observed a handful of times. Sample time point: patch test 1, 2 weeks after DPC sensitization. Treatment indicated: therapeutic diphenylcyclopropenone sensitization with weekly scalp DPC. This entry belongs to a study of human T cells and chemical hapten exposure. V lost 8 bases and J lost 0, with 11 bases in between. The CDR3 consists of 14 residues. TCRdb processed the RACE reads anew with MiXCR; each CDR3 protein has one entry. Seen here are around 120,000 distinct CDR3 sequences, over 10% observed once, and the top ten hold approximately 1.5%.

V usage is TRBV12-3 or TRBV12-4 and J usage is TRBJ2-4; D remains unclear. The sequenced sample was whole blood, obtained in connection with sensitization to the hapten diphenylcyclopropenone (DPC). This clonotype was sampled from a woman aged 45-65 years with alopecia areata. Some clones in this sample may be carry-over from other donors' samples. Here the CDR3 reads CASGRYLAKNIQYF. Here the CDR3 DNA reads TGTGCCAGCGGGCGGTACTTAGCCAAAAACATTCAGTACTTC.